This TCR beta chain was found in a study of CD8 T cells in Susac syndrome. An input of roughly 0.45 to 1 ug of RNA was subjected to reverse transcription using random hexamers. TCRdb fed the immunoSEQ multiplex PCR reads into MiXCR, producing one record per CDR3 protein. The repertoire includes some 150,000 distinct CDR3 sequences, about 95% of them detected once, and 0.14% sits in the top ten. Germline V gene lookup returns CDR1 MDHEN and CDR2 SYDVKM. This CDR3 contains 14 residues. The V end lost 3 bases, the J end lost 7 bases, and 10 bases lay between the germline ends. The receptor comes from a human donor with Susac syndrome. Material for sequencing was CD4+ T cells from PBMCs. This chain joins TRBV28 and TRBJ1-6; D may be TRBD1 (5 bases). The CDR3 reads CASSLVGENSPLHF. The DNA for the CDR3 is TGTGCCAGCAGTTTGGTGGGGGAAAATTCACCCCTCCACTTT.